This is a list of T cell receptor beta chains from one sample in a study of cytomegalovirus exposure and HLA in healthy donors. Sequencing was performed with immunoSEQ multiplex PCR; in TCRdb, only in-frame clones are kept and a portion is missing. The data show more than 150,000 clones, 77% seen once. Sequenced input: PBMCs. The receptors stem from a young man in good health and CMV-seronegative. Each CDR3 is given with its conserved first and last residue. Fields, in order: V gene, CDR3 length, D gene, J gene, clone size, CDR3 DNA, CDR3 protein. D genes are given only for firm matches. Expanded clones get a size class; other rows say once, few or many, or leave the size out.

v_call: TRBV2; cdr3_length: 15; d_call: NA; j_call: TRBJ1-5; clone_size: NA; cdr3_nt: TGTGCCAGCAGTTTGTTGGGGCAGGGCAATCAGCCCCAGCATTTT; cdr3_aa: CASSLLGQGNQPQHF
v_call: TRBV6-5; cdr3_length: 13; d_call: TRBD1; j_call: TRBJ1-2; clone_size: NA; cdr3_nt: TGTGCCTCCAAACCAGGGGGAGTAGACGGCTACACCTTC; cdr3_aa: CASKPGGVDGYTF
v_call: TRBV7-9; cdr3_length: 16; d_call: TRBD2; j_call: TRBJ2-7; clone_size: NA; cdr3_nt: TGTGCCAGCAGCTTGGGACTAGCGGGGGGCGCAGACGAGCAGTACTTC; cdr3_aa: CASSLGLAGGADEQYF
v_call: TRBV2; cdr3_length: 15; d_call: TRBD1; j_call: TRBJ1-4; clone_size: NA; cdr3_nt: TGTGCCAGCAGTCCCCCCGGGACAGATAATGAAAAACTGTTTTTT; cdr3_aa: CASSPPGTDNEKLFF
v_call: TRBV6-1; cdr3_length: 14; d_call: NA; j_call: TRBJ1-2; clone_size: NA; cdr3_nt: TGTGCCAGCAGTGACAGGGGTGGTCTCTATGGCTACACCTTC; cdr3_aa: CASSDRGGLYGYTF
v_call: TRBV7-2; cdr3_length: 15; d_call: NA; j_call: TRBJ2-7; clone_size: few; cdr3_nt: TGTGCCAGCACCCTCCGGCGGGCTCCCACCTACGAGCAGTACTTC; cdr3_aa: CASTLRRAPTYEQYF
v_call: TRBV5-1; cdr3_length: 11; d_call: NA; j_call: TRBJ1-1; clone_size: NA; cdr3_nt: TGCGCCAGCAGCTTGGGTCAGGAAGCTTTCTTT; cdr3_aa: CASSLGQEAFF
v_call: TRBV6-1; cdr3_length: 15; d_call: NA; j_call: TRBJ1-5; clone_size: NA; cdr3_nt: TGTGCCAGCAGTGTCCAGGGCTTTGGCAATCAGCCCCAGCATTTT; cdr3_aa: CASSVQGFGNQPQHF
v_call: TRBV9; cdr3_length: 17; d_call: TRBD1; j_call: TRBJ1-2; clone_size: NA; cdr3_nt: TGTGCCAGCAGCGTGACAGGGATTTGGACGGCTAACTATGGCTACACCTTC; cdr3_aa: CASSVTGIWTANYGYTF
v_call: TRBV6-5; cdr3_length: 16; d_call: TRBD2; j_call: TRBJ2-3; clone_size: NA; cdr3_nt: TGTGCCAGCAGTTACTTCGGCGGGAGGGGGGGGGATACGCAGTATTTT; cdr3_aa: CASSYFGGRGGDTQYF
v_call: TRBV2; cdr3_length: 13; d_call: TRBD1; j_call: TRBJ1-4; clone_size: NA; cdr3_nt: TGTGCCAGCAGAGGGACAGGGAAAGAAAAACTGTTTTTT; cdr3_aa: CASRGTGKEKLFF
v_call: TRBV7-9; cdr3_length: 13; d_call: NA; j_call: TRBJ2-2; clone_size: NA; cdr3_nt: TGTGCCAGCAGCTTACTCAACACCGGGGAGCTGTTTTTT; cdr3_aa: CASSLLNTGELFF
v_call: TRBV7-3; cdr3_length: 15; d_call: TRBD1; j_call: TRBJ2-5; clone_size: NA; cdr3_nt: TGTGCCAGCAGCTTATTACAGGGGGCGGGGGAGACCCAGTACTTC; cdr3_aa: CASSLLQGAGETQYF
v_call: TRBV4-3; cdr3_length: 15; d_call: TRBD1; j_call: TRBJ1-2; clone_size: once; cdr3_nt: TGCGCCAGCAGCTCCAGGGGGGACAGGGGCATTGGCTACACCTTC; cdr3_aa: CASSSRGDRGIGYTF
v_call: TRBV7-9; cdr3_length: 18; d_call: TRBD2; j_call: TRBJ2-1; clone_size: NA; cdr3_nt: TGTGCCAGCAGCTTGCCAAGGCCGACTAGCGGGAGGGCCCATGAGCAGTTCTTC; cdr3_aa: CASSLPRPTSGRAHEQFF
v_call: TRBV7-6; cdr3_length: 16; d_call: NA; j_call: TRBJ2-5; clone_size: NA; cdr3_nt: TGTGCCAGCAGCTTAGAAACCCCAGGCGACCAAGAGACCCAGTACTTC; cdr3_aa: CASSLETPGDQETQYF
v_call: TRBV6-5; cdr3_length: 12; d_call: NA; j_call: TRBJ2-1; clone_size: NA; cdr3_nt: TGTGCCAGCAGTCGCCGTGGGCGTGAGCAGTTCTTC; cdr3_aa: CASSRRGREQFF
v_call: TRBV5-4; cdr3_length: 14; d_call: TRBD1; j_call: TRBJ2-1; clone_size: NA; cdr3_nt: TGTGCCAGCAGCTCGACAGGGGGATTCAATGAGCAGTTCTTC; cdr3_aa: CASSSTGGFNEQFF
v_call: TRBV28; cdr3_length: 15; d_call: TRBD1; j_call: TRBJ1-6; clone_size: NA; cdr3_nt: TGTGCCAGCAGCCACGGAGACAGGGTACATTCACCCCTCCACTTT; cdr3_aa: CASSHGDRVHSPLHF
v_call: TRBV5-1; cdr3_length: 15; d_call: NA; j_call: TRBJ1-5; clone_size: NA; cdr3_nt: TGCGCCAGCAGAGGCGGTGCCTATAGCAATCAGCCCCAGCATTTT; cdr3_aa: CASRGGAYSNQPQHF
v_call: TRBV13; cdr3_length: 13; d_call: NA; j_call: TRBJ1-1; clone_size: NA; cdr3_nt: TGTGCCAGCAGCTTAGGGGGGCGCACTGAAGCTTTCTTT; cdr3_aa: CASSLGGRTEAFF
v_call: TRBV9; cdr3_length: 17; d_call: NA; j_call: TRBJ2-1; clone_size: NA; cdr3_nt: TGTGCCAGCAGCGCAAGGGGTTCATATAACTCCTACAATGAGCAGTTCTTC; cdr3_aa: CASSARGSYNSYNEQFF
v_call: TRBV27; cdr3_length: 14; d_call: NA; j_call: TRBJ2-1; clone_size: once; cdr3_nt: TGTGCCAGCAGCTCATATGGGAGCGGCAATGAGCAGTTCTTC; cdr3_aa: CASSSYGSGNEQFF
v_call: TRBV6-6; cdr3_length: 13; d_call: NA; j_call: TRBJ1-1; clone_size: NA; cdr3_nt: TGTGCCAGCAAGGAGGACGGGAACACTGAAGCTTTCTTT; cdr3_aa: CASKEDGNTEAFF
v_call: TRBV18; cdr3_length: 16; d_call: TRBD1; j_call: TRBJ2-7; clone_size: NA; cdr3_nt: TGTGCCAGCTCGCGGGCTACAGGGGGAGGTAACTACGAGCAGTACTTC; cdr3_aa: CASSRATGGGNYEQYF
v_call: TRBV15; cdr3_length: 14; d_call: TRBD2; j_call: TRBJ2-5; clone_size: NA; cdr3_nt: TGTGCCACCCTAAAGCGGGAGGACCAAGAGACCCAGTACTTC; cdr3_aa: CATLKREDQETQYF
v_call: TRBV9; cdr3_length: 14; d_call: TRBD1; j_call: TRBJ1-4; clone_size: NA; cdr3_nt: TGTGCCAGCAGCGTAGGGACAGGGAAGGAAAAACTGTTTTTT; cdr3_aa: CASSVGTGKEKLFF
v_call: TRBV7-9; cdr3_length: 11; d_call: NA; j_call: TRBJ2-7; clone_size: NA; cdr3_nt: TGTGCCAGCAGCCAAGACTGGGAGCAGTACTTC; cdr3_aa: CASSQDWEQYF
v_call: TRBV6-6; cdr3_length: 15; d_call: NA; j_call: TRBJ1-4; clone_size: NA; cdr3_nt: TGTGCCAGCAGGCTCTCGGGGGGAAGCGATGAAAAACTGTTTTTT; cdr3_aa: CASRLSGGSDEKLFF
v_call: TRBV27; cdr3_length: 14; d_call: NA; j_call: TRBJ2-5; clone_size: NA; cdr3_nt: TGTGCCAGCAGCACACTGAGGAGTCAAGAGACCCAGTACTTC; cdr3_aa: CASSTLRSQETQYF
v_call: TRBV7-8; cdr3_length: 16; d_call: TRBD2; j_call: TRBJ2-7; clone_size: NA; cdr3_nt: TGTGCCAGCAGCACGCAGAGCGGGGGCTGGTCCTACGAGCAGTACTTC; cdr3_aa: CASSTQSGGWSYEQYF
v_call: TRBV5-8; cdr3_length: 20; d_call: TRBD1; j_call: TRBJ2-7; clone_size: NA; cdr3_nt: TGTGCCAGCAGCTCGGGACAGCAAATATCCATGGCGTTGGGTGCTGAAGAGCAGTACTTC; cdr3_aa: CASSSGQQISMALGAEEQYF